This TCR beta chain was retrieved from a study of blood T cells in healthy people across ages. V gave up 4 bases and J gave up 0 bases, with 12 bases separating them. CDR1 is SGHTA and CDR2 is FQGTGA in the germline V gene. The CDR3 is 15 amino acids. A second roughly 6 to 11 cycle PCR used barcoded and J-beta primers. Using its own MiXCR run on the 5' RACE reads, TCRdb lists one record per CDR3 protein. The table shows more than 900,000 distinct CDR3 sequences, with 29% occurring only once. This sample also belongs to another study, concerning T cells of mothers and their children. That source notes: Second-PCR amplification with M1S added sample barcodes and 2-4 random nucleotides.

V is TRBV7-3 and J is TRBJ1-1, with a weak D call TRBD1 (6 bases). What was sequenced was blood. The clonotype was recovered from a woman in her thirties or forties in good health. CDR3 coding DNA: TGTGCCAGCAGCTCTTTAACAGGGCTGAACACTGAAGCTTTCTTT. Translating it yields CASSSLTGLNTEAFF.